A single sample gave rise to the 27 T cell receptor beta chains below, sequenced in a study of blood T cell repertoires in COVID-19 (TCRdb year 2020). Libraries were constructed by the immunoSEQ multiplex PCR assay. In its TCRdb copy, this immuneACCESS table keeps in-frame sequences only and misses some clones. Where compared with another copy, unresolved V genes explain less than half of these, and the others have no known cause. The sample has 45,000 to 60,000 clones on record, 60% to 80% of them singletons. The top ten hold about 6.1% of the sample. The specimen was PBMCs or T cells enriched from blood (not recorded which). These TCRs come from a woman between 50 and 59 years old with acute COVID-19.

This chain links TRBV11-2 with TRBJ2-4; D gene ambiguous. CDR1 and CDR2 (germline): SGHAT, FQNNGV. CDR3 length equals 14 residues. The V end lost 3 bases, the J end lost 5 bases, and 11 bases lay between the germline ends. The CDR3 DNA reads TGTGCCAGCAGCTTCCCGGGTTCCCAAAACATTCAGTACTTC. This codes for CASSFPGSQNIQYF.

The V call is TRBV7-9, the J call TRBJ1-6; 10 bases fit TRBD1. This CDR3 region has 15 residues. Germline V gene data show CDR1 as SEHNR and CDR2 as FQNEAQ (reference sequence). V dropped 5 bases and J dropped 9; count of bases not matched to a gene: 7. In DNA, the CDR3 is TGTGCCAGCAGCGCCCGGGACAGGGGTTCTTCACCCCTCCACTTT. It translates to CASSARDRGSSPLHF.

The chain is built from TRBV28 and TRBJ1-3, with D uncertain. CDR1 and CDR2 (germline): MDHEN, SYDVKM. The CDR3 covers 15 residues. The V end was cut by 4 bases, the J end by 0 bases, with 10 bases between. The chain's CDR3 is CASSSSPYSGNTIYF. CDR3 coding DNA: TGTGCCAGCAGTTCCTCCCCTTACTCTGGAAACACCATATATTTT. The entire variable domain, with the rest obtained from reference TRBV28 and TRBJ1-3, is as follows: DVKVTQSSRYLVKRTGEKVFLECVQDMDHENMFWYRQDPGLGLRLIYFSYDVKMKEKGDIPEGYSVSREKKERFSLILESASTNQTSMYLCASSSSPYSGNTIYFGEGSWLTVV.

A few counts support this clone. The V gene is TRBV19, the J gene TRBJ2-3; 8 positions match TRBD1. Trimming cost V 5 bases and J 0 bases; bases outside gene matches: 4. CDR1 and CDR2 from the germline V gene are LNHDA and SQIVND (reference sequence). There are 15 residues in the CDR3. CDR3 nucleotides: TGTGCCAGTAGTGCAGGACAGGGTAGCACAGATACGCAGTATTTT. Protein product: CASSAGQGSTDTQYF.

The chain joins TRBV2 to TRBJ1-4; perhaps TRBD1 as D (6 bases). The germline V and J ends were trimmed by 6 bases and 3 bases, with 11 bases remaining between them. The germline V gene has CDR1 SNHLY and CDR2 FYNNEI. The CDR3 has 14 amino acids. The CDR3 DNA follows: TGTGCCAGCAGCGAGACAGGCCCTAATGAAAAACTGTTTTTT. Translating it yields CASSETGPNEKLFF.

This chain links TRBV21-1 with TRBJ2-7; the DNA was not used to check the table's D call, TRBD2. TRBV21-1 is a known pseudogene. CDR3 length equals 16 residues. The CDR3 is CASSKATRGIEYEQYF. The CDR3 DNA sequence: TGTGCCAGCAGCAAAGCAACCAGAGGGATCGAATACGAGCAGTACTTC.

J is TRBJ1-1 and V is TRBV12-3 or TRBV12-4; a weak D match, TRBD1 (5 bases). V was pared by 5 bases and J by 1 base, with 8 bases between. The CDR3 consists of 13 residues. DNA for the CDR3: TGTGCCAGCAGTCCTGGACAGAACACTGAAGCTTTCTTT. Amino acid sequence: CASSPGQNTEAFF.

The chain combines TRBV10-2 with TRBJ1-4; a weak D match, TRBD1 (5 bases). The V end was cut by 8 bases, the J end by 5 bases, with 9 bases between. The length of the CDR3 is 12 residues. Germline V lookup: CDR1 WSHSY, CDR2 SAAADI. In nucleotides, the CDR3 is TGCGCCAGCGGCAGGGCAAATGAAAAACTGTTTTTT. The encoded protein is CASGRANEKLFF.

The rearrangement uses TRBV4-1 and TRBJ1-2; the match to TRBD1 covers 7 bases. Per the germline V gene, CDR1 is MGHRA and CDR2 is YSYEKL. J lost 2 bases, V lost 1 base, and 4 bases had no gene match. The CDR3 loop spans 15 amino acids. Written as DNA, the CDR3 is TGCGCCAGCAGCCAAGGACAGGGAGTAAACTATGGCTACACCTTC. It yields the protein CASSQGQGVNYGYTF.

The CDR3 is CAWTHLSSRTGSTEAFF. In nucleotides, the CDR3 is TGTGCCTGGACCCACCTCAGTTCCAGGACAGGGTCCACTGAAGCTTTCTTT. This rearrangement joins TRBV30 to TRBJ1-1, with TRBD1 matching over 8 bases. Trimming cost V 4 bases and J 4 bases; bases outside gene matches: 17. The CDR3 runs 17 residues. Germline V gene data show CDR1 as GTSNPN and CDR2 as SVGIG (reference sequence).

The chain carries TRBV2 and TRBJ1-1; the D is unclear. Germline CDR1 and CDR2: SNHLY and FYNNEI. The CDR3 consists of 12 residues. Trimming shortened V by 7 bases and J by 3 bases, and 9 bases separated the two germline ends. CDR3 sequence: CASKLIYTEAFF. CDR3 nucleotide sequence: TGTGCCAGCAAGCTAATCTACACTGAAGCTTTCTTT.

V is TRBV28 and J is TRBJ1-2, with 7 bases lining up with TRBD1. Trimming cost V 8 bases and J 4 bases; bases outside gene matches: 1. Germline loops: CDR1 MDHEN, CDR2 SYDVKM. CDR3 length: 11 residues. The CDR3 sequence is CASGQVYGYTF. In nucleotides, the CDR3 is TGTGCCAGCGGACAGGTCTATGGCTACACCTTC.

The chain is built from TRBV7-8 and TRBJ1-3, with unresolved D. This CDR3 comprises 13 residues. Deletions cut 0 bases from V and 3 bases from J, with 3 bases between. Germline CDR1 is SGHVS and CDR2 is FQNEAQ. DNA of the CDR3: TGTGCCAGCAGCTTAGCCGGTGGAAACACCATATATTTT. It encodes CASSLAGGNTIYF.

This chain connects TRBV11-2 to TRBJ1-1; no firm D call. Per germline, CDR1 SGHAT and CDR2 FQNNGV. The CDR3 sequence is 14 residues long. Trimming stripped 0 bases from V and 0 bases from J, with 5 bases between. CDR3 sequence (DNA): TGTGCCAGCAGCTTAGATTTCTTGAACACTGAAGCTTTCTTT. Translated: CASSLDFLNTEAFF.

This clone was recorded a few times. This CDR3 is also generated by other DNA sequences in the sample. The chain employs TRBV5-5 and TRBJ1-6, with D perhaps TRBD1 (5 bases). The CDR3 is 17 amino acids. CDR1 is SGHKS and CDR2 is YYEKEE in the germline V gene (reference sequence). V was shortened by 0 bases and J by 0 bases, with 10 bases between the two germline ends. CDR3 sequence reads: CASSLGGRSSYNSPLHF. The CDR3, as DNA: TGTGCCAGCAGCTTGGGGGGCCGAAGCTCCTATAATTCACCCCTCCACTTT.

This chain joins TRBV19 and TRBJ1-1, with TRBD1 matching over 7 bases. In germline, CDR1 is LNHDA, CDR2 SQIVND (reference sequence). Trimming cost V 3 bases and J 7 bases; bases outside gene matches: 11. There are 15 residues in the CDR3. The chain's CDR3 is CASSMRGRKGGEAFF. CDR3 coding DNA: TGTGCCAGTAGTATGAGGGGGCGCAAGGGCGGTGAAGCTTTCTTT.

The chain joins TRBV30 to TRBJ2-6, with D possibly TRBD2 on 6 matching bases. CDR1 and CDR2 from the germline V gene are GTSNPN and SVGIG (reference sequence). This CDR3 contains 15 residues. V lost 2 bases to trimming and J lost 5 bases, with 13 bases between them. The CDR3 region has the DNA TGTGCCTGGAGTCGTGGGGGGATAAGGGCCAACGTCCTGACTTTC. This gives the protein CAWSRGGIRANVLTF.

The rearrangement uses TRBV4-1 and TRBJ1-2, with 7 bases identical to TRBD1. CDR3 length: 15 residues. V lost 2 bases and J lost 6; bases outside the gene matches: 9. Looked up from germline, CDR1 is MGHRA and CDR2 is YSYEKL. Here the CDR3 reads CASSQRERGGDGYTF. CDR3 bases: TGCGCCAGCAGCCAACGGGAACGAGGGGGCGATGGCTACACCTTC.

The chain is built from TRBV4-1 and TRBJ2-2, with 14 bases lining up with TRBD2. From germline, CDR1 is MGHRA and CDR2 YSYEKL. The CDR3 has 17 amino acids. After removal of 5 bases from V and 3 bases from J, the junction contained 5 bases not matched to a gene. CDR3 sequence (DNA): TGCGCCAGCAGCTCCGGACTAGCGGGGGGCGACACCGGGGAGCTGTTTTTT. The encoded protein is CASSSGLAGGDTGELFF.

This chain links TRBV6-5 with TRBJ1-5, with 9 bases identical to TRBD1. Germline V gene sequence: CDR1 MNHEY, CDR2 SVGAGI. The CDR3 has 15 amino acids. Germline trimming cut 7 bases from V and 0 bases from J; bases unmatched to any gene: 4. Here the CDR3 reads CASIWTGDSNQPQHF. CDR3 nucleotides: TGTGCCAGCATCTGGACAGGGGATAGCAATCAGCCCCAGCATTTT.

The chain recombines TRBV7-2 with TRBJ1-2, with a weak D call TRBD1 (6 bases). With 1 base removed from V and 4 bases from J, the gap between germline ends came to 10 bases. Germline V gives CDR1 SGHTA, CDR2 FQGNSA. The CDR3 length is 14 residues. Here the CDR3 reads CASSLVGDTYGYTF. For the CDR3, the DNA is TGTGCCAGCAGCTTAGTAGGGGACACCTATGGCTACACCTTC.

The chain carries TRBV11-3 and TRBJ1-6; maybe TRBD1 (6 bases). There are 16 residues in the CDR3. Germline assignment: CDR1 SGHNT and CDR2 YENEEA. Between the trimmed V and J ends, which lost 2 bases and 3 bases, there was a span of 11 bases. This CDR3 is CASSLSNRVYNSPLHF. The DNA of the CDR3 is TGTGCCAGCAGCTTATCCAACAGGGTCTATAATTCACCCCTCCACTTT.

V and J are TRBV11-2 and TRBJ2-5; TRBD2 matches at 9 bases. The germline V gene has CDR1 SGHAT and CDR2 FQNNGV. The V gene end was trimmed by 3 bases and the J gene end by 2 bases; junction bases not matched to a gene: 4. CDR3 length: 15 residues. The CDR3 is CASSLTSGKQETQYF. The CDR3 DNA follows: TGTGCCAGCAGCTTGACTAGCGGAAAACAAGAGACCCAGTACTTC.

The rearrangement joins TRBV30 to TRBJ1-5; TRBD1 is a possible D gene (5 bases). CDR1 GTSNPN and CDR2 SVGIG come from the germline V gene (reference sequence). The CDR3 is 15 residues long. Trimming shortened V by 0 bases and J by 4 bases, and 13 bases separated the two germline ends. For the CDR3, the DNA is TGTGCCTGGAGTGTACTCGGGGGAACGAATCAGCCCCAGCATTTT. Its translation is CAWSVLGGTNQPQHF.

The chain is built from TRBV2 and TRBJ2-2; tentative D call: TRBD2 (6 bases). In germline, CDR1 is SNHLY, CDR2 FYNNEI. Trimming removed 2 bases at V and 1 base at J, with 11 bases between. The length of the CDR3 is 16 residues. The CDR3 DNA sequence: TGTGCCAGCAGTGAACCCAGCGGGTGGAACACCGGGGAGCTGTTTTTT. Protein sequence: CASSEPSGWNTGELFF.

CDR3 residues: CASSQGLAGYFEQFF. The CDR3 DNA reads TGTGCCAGCAGTCAAGGACTAGCGGGGTATTTTGAGCAGTTCTTC. The rearrangement joins TRBV6-2 or TRBV6-3 to TRBJ2-1; TRBD2 agrees at 12 bases. The V gene end was trimmed by 5 bases and the J gene end by 9 bases; junction bases not matched to a gene: 8. CDR1 MNHEY and CDR2 SVGEGT come from the germline V gene. The length of the CDR3 is 15 residues.

The chain uses TRBV7-3 and TRBJ2-1, with TRBD2 matching 10 bases. V shed 2 bases, J shed 7 bases, and the junction held 17 bases outside the gene matches. The CDR3 runs to 19 residues. Per the germline V gene, CDR1 is SGHTA and CDR2 is FQGTGA. CDR3 residues: CASSLEERVVAGGWNEQFF. The CDR3 bases are TGTGCCAGCAGCTTAGAAGAGAGGGTAGTAGCGGGGGGATGGAATGAGCAGTTCTTC. The variable domain in full, completed from reference TRBV7-3 and TRBJ2-1, reads GAGVSQTPSNKVTEKGKYVELRCDPISGHTALYWYRQSLGQGPEFLIYFQGTGAADDSGLPNDRFFAVRPEGSVSTLKIQRTERGDSAVYLCASSLEERVVAGGWNEQFFGPGTRLTVL.